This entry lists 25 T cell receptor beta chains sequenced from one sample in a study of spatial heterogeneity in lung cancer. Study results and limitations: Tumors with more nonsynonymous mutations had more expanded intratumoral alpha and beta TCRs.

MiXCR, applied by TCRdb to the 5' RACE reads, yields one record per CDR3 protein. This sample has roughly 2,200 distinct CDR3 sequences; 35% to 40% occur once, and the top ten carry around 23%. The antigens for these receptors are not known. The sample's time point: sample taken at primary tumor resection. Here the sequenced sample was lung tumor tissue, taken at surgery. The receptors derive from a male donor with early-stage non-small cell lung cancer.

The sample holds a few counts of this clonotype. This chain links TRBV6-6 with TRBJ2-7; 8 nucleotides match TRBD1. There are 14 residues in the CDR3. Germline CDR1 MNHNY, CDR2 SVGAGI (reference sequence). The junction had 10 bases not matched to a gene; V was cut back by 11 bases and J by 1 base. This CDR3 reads CASGQGAWSYEQYF. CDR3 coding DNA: TGTGCCTCTGGCCAGGGGGCTTGGTCCTACGAGCAGTACTTC.

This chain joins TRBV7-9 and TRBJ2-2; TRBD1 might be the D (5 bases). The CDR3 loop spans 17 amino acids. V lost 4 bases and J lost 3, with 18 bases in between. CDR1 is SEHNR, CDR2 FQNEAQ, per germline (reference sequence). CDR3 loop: CASSSPSQGQDTGELFF. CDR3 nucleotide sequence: TGTGCCAGCAGCTCCCCCAGTCAGGGCCAGGACACCGGGGAGCTGTTTTTT.

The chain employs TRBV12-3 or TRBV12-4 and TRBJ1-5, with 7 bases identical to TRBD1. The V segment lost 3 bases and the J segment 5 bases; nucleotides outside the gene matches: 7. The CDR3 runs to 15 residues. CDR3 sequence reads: CASSFYRDRHQPQHF. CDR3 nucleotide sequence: TGTGCCAGCAGTTTTTATCGGGACAGACATCAGCCCCAGCATTTT.

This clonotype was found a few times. CDR3 sequence reads: CASWSGIDSGANVLTF. In nucleotides, the CDR3 is TGTGCCAGCTGGTCAGGGATCGACTCTGGGGCCAACGTCCTGACTTTC. The chain joins TRBV6-2 or TRBV6-3 to TRBJ2-6; tentatively, D is TRBD1 (5 bases). V lost 8 bases and J lost 0, with 14 bases in between. The CDR3 is 16 residues long. Per germline, CDR1 MNHEY and CDR2 SVGEGT.

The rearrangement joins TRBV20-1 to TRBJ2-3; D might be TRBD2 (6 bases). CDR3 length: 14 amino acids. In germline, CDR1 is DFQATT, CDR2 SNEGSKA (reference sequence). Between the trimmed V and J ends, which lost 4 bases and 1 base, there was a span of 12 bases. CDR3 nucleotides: TGCAGTGCTACCGGGAGCAAAGGCACAGATACGCAGTATTTT. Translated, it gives CSATGSKGTDTQYF.

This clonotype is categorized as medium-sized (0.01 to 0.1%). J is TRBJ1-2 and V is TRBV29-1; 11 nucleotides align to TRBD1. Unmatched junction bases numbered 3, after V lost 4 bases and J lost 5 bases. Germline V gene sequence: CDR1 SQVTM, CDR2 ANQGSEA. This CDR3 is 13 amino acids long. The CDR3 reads CSVVGDRGYGYTF. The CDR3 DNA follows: TGCAGCGTTGTAGGGGACAGGGGGTATGGCTACACCTTC.

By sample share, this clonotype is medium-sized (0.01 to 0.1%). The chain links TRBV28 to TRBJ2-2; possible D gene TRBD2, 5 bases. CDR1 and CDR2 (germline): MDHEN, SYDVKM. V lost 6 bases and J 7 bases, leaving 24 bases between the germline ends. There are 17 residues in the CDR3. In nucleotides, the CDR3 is TGTGCCAGCAGCCCAGCTCACCGACTAAGCCTGGGCGGGGAGCTGTTTTTT. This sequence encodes CASSPAHRLSLGGELFF.

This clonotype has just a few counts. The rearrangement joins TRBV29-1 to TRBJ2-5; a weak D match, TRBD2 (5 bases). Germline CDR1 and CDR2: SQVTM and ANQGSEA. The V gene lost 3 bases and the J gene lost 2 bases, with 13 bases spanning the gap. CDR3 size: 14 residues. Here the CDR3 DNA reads TGCAGCGTTGACCGGAGCGGCCTACAAGAGACCCAGTACTTC. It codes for CSVDRSGLQETQYF. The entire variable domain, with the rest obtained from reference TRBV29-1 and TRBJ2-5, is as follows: SAVISQKPSRDICQRGTSLTIQCQVDSQVTMMFWYRQQPGQSLTLIATANQGSEATYESGFVIDKFPISRPNLTFSTLTVSNMSPEDSSIYLCSVDRSGLQETQYFGPGTRLLVL.

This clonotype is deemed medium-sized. The CDR3 region has the DNA TGCAGTGCTAGACGGCCCAGTGGAGCGGGAGCCACAGATACGCAGTATTTT. It encodes CSARRPSGAGATDTQYF. V usage is TRBV20-1 and J usage is TRBJ2-3; TRBD2 matches at 8 bases. CDR1 and CDR2 (germline): DFQATT, SNEGSKA (reference sequence). Trimming removed 2 bases from V and 2 bases from J; junction bases left unmatched: 12. This CDR3 is built from 17 residues.

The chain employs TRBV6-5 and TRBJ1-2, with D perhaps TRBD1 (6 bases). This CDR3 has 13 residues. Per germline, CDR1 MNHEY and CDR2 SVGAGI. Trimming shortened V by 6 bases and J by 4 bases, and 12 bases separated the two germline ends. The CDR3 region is CASSRRGSYGYTF. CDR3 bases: TGTGCCAGCAGCCGCAGGGGAAGCTATGGCTACACCTTC.

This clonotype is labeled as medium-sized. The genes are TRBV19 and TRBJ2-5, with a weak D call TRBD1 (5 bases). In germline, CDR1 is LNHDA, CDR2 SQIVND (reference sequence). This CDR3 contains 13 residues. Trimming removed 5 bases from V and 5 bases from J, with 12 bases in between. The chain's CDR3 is CASSPDPGETQYF. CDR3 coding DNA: TGTGCCAGTAGTCCCGACCCAGGGGAGACCCAGTACTTC.

The CDR3 DNA follows: TGTGCCACCAGTAGGTTCTTCGGCAATGAGCAGTTCTTC. Amino acids: CATSRFFGNEQFF. The genes are TRBV24-1 and TRBJ2-1, with D unresolved. Germline loops: CDR1 KGHDR, CDR2 SFDVKD. Between the trimmed V and J ends, which lost 6 bases and 6 bases, there was a span of 11 bases. This CDR3 is built from 13 residues.

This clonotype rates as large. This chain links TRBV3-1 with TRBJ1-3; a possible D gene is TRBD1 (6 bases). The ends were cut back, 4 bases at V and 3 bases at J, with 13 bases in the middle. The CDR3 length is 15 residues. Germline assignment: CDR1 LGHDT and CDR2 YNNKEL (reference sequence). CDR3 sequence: CASSLGSQGGNTIYF. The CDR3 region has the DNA TGTGCCAGCAGCCTCGGTTCACAGGGTGGAAACACCATATATTTT.

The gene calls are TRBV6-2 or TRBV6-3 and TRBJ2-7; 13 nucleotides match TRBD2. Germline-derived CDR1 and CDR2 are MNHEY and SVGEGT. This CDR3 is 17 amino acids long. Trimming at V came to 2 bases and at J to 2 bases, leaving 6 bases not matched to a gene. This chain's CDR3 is CASSYRLAGGPTYEQYF. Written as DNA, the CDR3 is TGTGCCAGCAGTTACCGACTAGCGGGAGGTCCCACCTACGAGCAGTACTTC.

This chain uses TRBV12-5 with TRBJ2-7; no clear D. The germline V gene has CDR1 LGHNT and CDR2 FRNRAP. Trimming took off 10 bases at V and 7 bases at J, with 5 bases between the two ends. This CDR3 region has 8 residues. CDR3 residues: CATEEQYF. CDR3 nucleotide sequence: TGTGCTACTGAAGAGCAGTACTTC.

CDR3 sequence reads: CASSLGAYGYTF. The DNA for the CDR3 is TGTGCCAGCAGTTTAGGAGCCTATGGCTACACCTTC. V gene TRBV28 combines with J gene TRBJ1-2; D unclear. Germline-derived CDR1 and CDR2 are MDHEN and SYDVKM. V was cut by 2 bases and J by 4 bases, with 5 bases left in between. The CDR3 length is 12 residues.

The DNA of the CDR3 is TGTGCCAGCTCACCACCCTCTGCCAGCACAGATACGCAGTATTTT. Translation: CASSPPSASTDTQYF. The chain combines TRBV18 with TRBJ2-3; D remains unclear. Trimming removed 0 bases from V and 0 bases from J, with 7 bases in between. Germline CDR1 and CDR2: KGHSH and LQKENI. The CDR3 has 15 residues.

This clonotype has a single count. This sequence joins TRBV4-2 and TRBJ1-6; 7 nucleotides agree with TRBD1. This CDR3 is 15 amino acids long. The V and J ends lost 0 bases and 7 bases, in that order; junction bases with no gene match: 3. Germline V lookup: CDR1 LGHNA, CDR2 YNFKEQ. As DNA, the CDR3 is TGTGCCAGCAGCCAAGATGGGACAGAGAATTCACCCCTCCACTTT. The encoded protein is CASSQDGTENSPLHF.

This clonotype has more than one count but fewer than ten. The CDR3, as DNA: TGTGCCAGCAGCATTAGCGGGGCTAACAATGAGCAGTTCTTC. Its protein is CASSISGANNEQFF. This sequence joins TRBV11-2 and TRBJ2-1; TRBD2 matches 8 bases. Trimming cost V 5 bases and J 5 bases; bases outside gene matches: 5. The CDR3 spans 14 residues. Germline V gene data show CDR1 as SGHAT and CDR2 as FQNNGV.

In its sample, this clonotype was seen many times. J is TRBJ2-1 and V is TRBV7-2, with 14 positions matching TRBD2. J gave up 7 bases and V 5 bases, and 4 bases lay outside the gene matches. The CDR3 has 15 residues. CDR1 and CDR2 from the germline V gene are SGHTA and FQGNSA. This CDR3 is CASSQGLAGGNEQFF. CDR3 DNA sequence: TGTGCCAGCAGCCAAGGACTAGCGGGAGGTAATGAGCAGTTCTTC.

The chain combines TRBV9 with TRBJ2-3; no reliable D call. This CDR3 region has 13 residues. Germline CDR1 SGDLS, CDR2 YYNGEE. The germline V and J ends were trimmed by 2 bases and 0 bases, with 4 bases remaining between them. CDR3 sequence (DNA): TGTGCCAGCAGCGTTTGGAGCACAGATACGCAGTATTTT. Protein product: CASSVWSTDTQYF.

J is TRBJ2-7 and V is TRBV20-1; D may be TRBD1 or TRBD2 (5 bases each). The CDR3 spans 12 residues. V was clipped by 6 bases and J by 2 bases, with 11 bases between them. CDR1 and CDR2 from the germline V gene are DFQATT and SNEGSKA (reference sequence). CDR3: CSARGRAYEQYF. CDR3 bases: TGCAGTGCCCGGGGACGGGCCTACGAGCAGTACTTC.

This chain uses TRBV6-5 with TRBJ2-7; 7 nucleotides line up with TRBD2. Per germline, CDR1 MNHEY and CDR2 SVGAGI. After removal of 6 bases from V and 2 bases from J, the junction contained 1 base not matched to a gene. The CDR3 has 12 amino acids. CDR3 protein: CASRAGAYEQYF. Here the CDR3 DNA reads TGTGCCAGCAGGGCGGGAGCCTACGAGCAGTACTTC.

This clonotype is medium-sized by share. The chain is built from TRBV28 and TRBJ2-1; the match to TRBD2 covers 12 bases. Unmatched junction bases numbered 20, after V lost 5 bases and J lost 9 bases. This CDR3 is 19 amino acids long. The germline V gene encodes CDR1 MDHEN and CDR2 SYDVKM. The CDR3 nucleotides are TGTGCCAGCAGTATGCAGGGGGCAGCTAGCGGGAGGGCAGTAGGTGAGCAGTTCTTC. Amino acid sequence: CASSMQGAASGRAVGEQFF.

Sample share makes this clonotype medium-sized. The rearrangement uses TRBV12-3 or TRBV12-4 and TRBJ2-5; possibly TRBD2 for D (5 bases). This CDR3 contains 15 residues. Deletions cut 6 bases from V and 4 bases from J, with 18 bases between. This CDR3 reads CASRQGSGRGETQYF. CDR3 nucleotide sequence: TGTGCCAGCAGGCAAGGGTCGGGTCGGGGAGAGACCCAGTACTTC.